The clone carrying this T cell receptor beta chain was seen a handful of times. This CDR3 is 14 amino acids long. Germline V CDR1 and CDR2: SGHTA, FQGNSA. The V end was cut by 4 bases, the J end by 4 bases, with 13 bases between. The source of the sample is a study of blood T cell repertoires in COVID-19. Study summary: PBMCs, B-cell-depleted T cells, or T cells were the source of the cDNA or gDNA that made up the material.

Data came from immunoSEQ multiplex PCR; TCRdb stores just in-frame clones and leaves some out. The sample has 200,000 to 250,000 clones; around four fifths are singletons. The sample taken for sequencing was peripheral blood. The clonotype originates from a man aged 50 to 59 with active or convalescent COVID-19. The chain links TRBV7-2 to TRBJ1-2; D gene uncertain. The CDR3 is CASSSRWAPYGYTF. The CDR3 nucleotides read TGTGCCAGCAGCTCCAGGTGGGCCCCCTATGGCTACACCTTC. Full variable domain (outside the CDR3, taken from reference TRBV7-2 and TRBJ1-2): GAGVSQSPSNKVTEKGKDVELRCDPISGHTALYWYRQSLGQGLEFLIYFQGNSAPDKSGLPSDRFSAERTGGSVSTLTIQRTQQEDSAVYLCASSSRWAPYGYTFGSGTRLTVV.